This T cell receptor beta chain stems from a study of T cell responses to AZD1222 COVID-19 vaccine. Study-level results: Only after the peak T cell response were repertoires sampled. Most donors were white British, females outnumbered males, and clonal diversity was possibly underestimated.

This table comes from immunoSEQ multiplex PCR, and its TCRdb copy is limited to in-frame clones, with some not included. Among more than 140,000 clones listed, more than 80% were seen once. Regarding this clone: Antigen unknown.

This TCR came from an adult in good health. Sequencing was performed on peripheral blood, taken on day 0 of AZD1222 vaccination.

This CDR3 is CASTHGRQDTEAFF. Written as DNA, the CDR3 is TGTGCCAGCACCCATGGCCGGCAGGACACTGAAGCTTTCTTT. The chain couples TRBV5-4 to TRBJ1-1; D call uncertain. Germline V gene data show CDR1 as SGHNT and CDR2 as YYREEE (reference sequence). There are 14 residues in the CDR3. V shed 6 bases and J shed 3 bases, with 15 bases lying between them.